The entry that follows covers one T cell receptor beta chain sequence. Its antigen is currently unknown. At one end, the junction sequence differs from germline, possibly due to a read error. These data are taken from a study of CD8+ T cells in alopecia areata. Points from the study as a whole: Relative to mice, TCR sharing across patients was less clear, a difference possibly HLA-related.

Investigators isolated RNA and reverse transcribed it into cDNA to act as the sequencing template. The assay was immunoSEQ multiplex PCR, and TCRdb's table has in-frame clones only and misses some. The table lists approximately 150,000 clones, roughly 44% of them singletons. Germline V gene data show CDR1 as SEHNR and CDR2 as FQNEAQ (reference sequence). The CDR3 has 11 amino acids. Alopecia areata patients provided lesional scalp punch biopsies and peripheral blood. J is TRBJ2-5 and V is TRBV7-9; unclear D gene. This sequence originates from a human donor with alopecia areata. Material for sequencing was CD4+ T cells sorted from blood. The CDR3 DNA reads TGTGCCAGCAGCGTTCAAGGGACCCAGTACTTC. As protein: CASSVQGTQYF.